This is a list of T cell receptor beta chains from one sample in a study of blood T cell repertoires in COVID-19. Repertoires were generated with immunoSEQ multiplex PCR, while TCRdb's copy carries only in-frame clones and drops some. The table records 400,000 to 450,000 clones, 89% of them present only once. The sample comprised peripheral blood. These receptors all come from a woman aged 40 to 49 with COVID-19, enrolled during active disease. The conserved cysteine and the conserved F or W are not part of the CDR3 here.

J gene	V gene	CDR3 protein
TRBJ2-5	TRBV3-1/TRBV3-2	ASSQAGQETQY
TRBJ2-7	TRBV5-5	ASSLGPRGNEQY
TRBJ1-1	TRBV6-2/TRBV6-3	ASSRHGGMNTEAF
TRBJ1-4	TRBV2	ASSDSGKAYEKLF
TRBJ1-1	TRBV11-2	ASSLGTRFEAF
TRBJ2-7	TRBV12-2	ASRFPGNEQY
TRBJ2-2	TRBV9	ASSVRWAPNTGELF
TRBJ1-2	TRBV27	ASSFNARSGYT
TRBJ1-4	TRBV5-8	ASSKYRGATNEKLF
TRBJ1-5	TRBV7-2	ASSLFREPSNQPQH
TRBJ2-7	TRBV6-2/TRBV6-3	ASSPLPGQGPYEQY
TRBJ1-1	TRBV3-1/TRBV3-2	ASSLDTSNTEAF
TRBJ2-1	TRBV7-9	ASSPIAGRPYNEQF
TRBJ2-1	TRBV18	ASSPRGTYNEQF
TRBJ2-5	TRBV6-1	ASSEYEGSYKETQY
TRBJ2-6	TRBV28	AGGSGANVLT
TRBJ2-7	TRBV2	ASRYPPSGNEQY
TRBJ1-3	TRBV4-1	ASSQPLTGAGNTIY
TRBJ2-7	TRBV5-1	ASHPGQGWDEQY
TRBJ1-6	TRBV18	ASSPDISGINSPLH
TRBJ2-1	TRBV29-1	SVEGKRGGPNEQF
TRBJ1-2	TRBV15	ATEGLDLEDGYT
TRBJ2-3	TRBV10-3	AISELSYTDTQY
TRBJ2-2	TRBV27	ASRYRAGTAGELF
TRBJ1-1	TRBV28	ASSLGGYRNTEAF
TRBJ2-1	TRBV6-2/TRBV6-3	ASSMRLAGYNEQF
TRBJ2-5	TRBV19	ASSRAGGETQY
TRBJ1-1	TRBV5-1	ASRLTGFNTEAF
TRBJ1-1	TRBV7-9	ASSPRTEAF
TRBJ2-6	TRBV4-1	ASSQDMGLGSGANVLT
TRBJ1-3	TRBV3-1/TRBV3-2	ASSRQGSSGNTIY
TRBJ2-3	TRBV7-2	ASSSGQGRTDTQY
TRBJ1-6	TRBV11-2	ASSSQTGRYSYNSPLH
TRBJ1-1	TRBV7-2	ASRVTGRAANTEAF
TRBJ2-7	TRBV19	ASSSGLADYEQY
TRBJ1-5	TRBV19	ASSIGWSRAPNQPQH
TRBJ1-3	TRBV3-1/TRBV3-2	ASSQEDRGNTIY
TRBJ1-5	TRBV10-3	AIRPDRGNQPQH
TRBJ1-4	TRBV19	ASRGRATNEKLF
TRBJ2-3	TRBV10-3	AIRPDRNEDTQY